The present T cell receptor beta chain was sequenced within a study of blood T cell repertoires in COVID-19 (dated by TCRdb to 2020 to 2021). About the study as a whole: Collaborator samples came from the United States, Italy and Spain and covered acute and convalescent phases of COVID-19. The prospective study material was composed of cDNA or gDNA derived from T cells, B-cell-depleted T cells, or PBMCs. The dataset comprised deeply sampled blood TCRbeta repertoires from subjects exposed to, actively infected with, or recovered from COVID-19. A freely available public database, intended as a resource for researchers studying the immune response to SARS-CoV-2, is where the repertoires were released. A de-identified subject ID, COVID-19 status, age in years and sex were almost always included in the sample metadata. Samples were obtained from the ongoing ImmuneRACE study (first 160 participants) and from some 1,300 subjects provided by 6 global collaborators. Where HLA class I and class II types were available, the types were taken from metadata supplied by the sample provider, not from assay-based typing.

One collaborating source in Seattle enrolled patients during active infection and followed them longitudinally through the course of disease. Collaborating institutions collected whole blood in K2EDTA tubes following their own protocols. Collaborator samples were shipped for TCRbeta analysis as frozen whole blood, isolated PBMCs, or DNA extracted from either sample type. TCRbeta CDR3 regions were amplified from genomic DNA using the immunoSEQ Assay, a bias-controlled multiplex PCR. Per the source publication's procedure: The number of nucleated cells in each sample was estimated from the amplification of reference gene primers within the assay. To quantify the absolute abundance of each unique TCRbeta CDR3 rearrangement, sequence reads were collapsed and filtered. For each sample, productive Simpson clonality was calculated by taking the square root of Simpson's diversity index across productive rearrangements. In TCRdb, the immuneACCESS table is reduced to in-frame sequences with V and J assigned. These tables do not hold every clone; where another copy was compared, an unresolved V gene accounts for under half, and the others remain unexplained. V and J calls and clone size come straight from that table; D and trimming were deduced from the DNA. This sample has roughly 570,000 clones in its table, and about 89% of those were observed once. The leading ten clones occupy roughly 8% of the sample.

As to this clone: Its antigen specificity is not known. No base quality values were provided; no much bigger clone lies one nucleotide off.

Broader findings and caveats from the paper: How much clinical and demographic metadata was included differed by source and by participant, and the metadata was provided uncurated.

From the cysteine up to the phenylalanine, the CDR3 has a length of 12 residues. The read is trimmed to its CDR3 DNA, 36 bases read in frame from base 1. Trimming takes 0 bases from V and 7 bases from J, and the germline ends sit 7 bases apart. CDR1 is given as LNHNV and CDR2 as YYDKDF, both from the germline V gene (reference sequence). What was sequenced was peripheral blood. The receptor was derived from a woman aged 50 to 60 with COVID-19, enrolled during active disease. The chain uses TRBV15 and TRBJ2-7, with no reliable assignment of the D segment. The encoded CDR3 is CATSRDIREQYF. The DNA sequence follows: TGTGCCACCAGCAGAGATATTCGGGAGCAGTACTTC.